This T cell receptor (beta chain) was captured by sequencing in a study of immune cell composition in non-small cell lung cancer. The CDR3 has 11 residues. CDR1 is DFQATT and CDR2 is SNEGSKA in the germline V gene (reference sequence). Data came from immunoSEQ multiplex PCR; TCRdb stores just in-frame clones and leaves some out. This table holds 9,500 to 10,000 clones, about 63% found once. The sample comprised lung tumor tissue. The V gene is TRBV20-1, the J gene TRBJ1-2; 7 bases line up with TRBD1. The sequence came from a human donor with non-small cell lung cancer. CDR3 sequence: CSGGTADGYTF. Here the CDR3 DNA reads TGCAGCGGGGGGACAGCGGATGGCTACACCTTC.